The T cell receptor beta chain under discussion was sequenced for a study of cytomegalovirus exposure and HLA in healthy donors (dated by TCRdb to between 2016 and 2019). General notes on the study: According to an earlier analysis of a few hundred of the donors, some 180 million T cells yielded 90 million to 130 million unique TCR beta sequences and approximately 300 Gb of sequence data. High-throughput TCR immunosequencing, statistical association of individual TCRs with disease status, and machine learning were combined to predict cytomegalovirus infection status. An early release that covered 500 to 800 HLA-typed donors contained around 300 gigabases of sequencing data and about 84 million unique TCR sequences. The study profiled the T cell repertoires of hundreds of subjects by immunosequencing and related them to cytomegalovirus serostatus. To decide whether each TCR beta V gene segment behaved as functional or pseudogenic, an earlier analysis of some 600 of the donors relied on high-throughput TCR beta sequencing. The genetic ancestry cluster associated with self-reported Caucasian donors included around 76% of the 398 genotyped donors. A later genetic analysis took genome-wide SNP genotypes for about 65% of the 666 donors and used that subset as a discovery cohort. Because of strong linkage in the cohort, roughly five DR-DQ haplotypes were treated as single units for association and clustering. A later analysis re-analyzed previously published TCR beta repertoires from about 600 donors and added high-resolution HLA genotyping to study TCR occurrence patterns. Both class I and class II loci were covered by HLA typing, at four-digit resolution. Donor age, sex, ethnicity and CMV serostatus were collected together with the repertoire data. On average, about 200,000 unique TCR beta nucleotide sequences were sequenced per donor among some 420 genotyped donors of the cohort, with roughly 19% of those sequences being non-productive. Along with the 666-subject first cohort, a separate validation cohort of over 90 different subjects was used. Every repertoire in the discovery cohort had been generated on one and the same sequencing platform. Typing coverage differed by locus: A, B, C, DRB1 and DQB1 were typed in roughly 629-640 donors, DQA1 in about 500, DPA1 in 600 to 610, and DPB1 in roughly 450. The study aimed to test whether signatures of past pathogen exposure could be identified by cataloging public T cell receptors. In the later analysis, no new phenotypic data were used to find candidate immune exposures; instead, reliance was placed on TCR beta sequences and their occurrence across donors.

What the study reported, not specific to this receptor: A further reported finding was that TCR beta sequences accurately predicted the HLA-A and HLA-B alleles for most subjects in the first cohort. According to a later analysis, parvovirus B19, influenza, CMV and Epstein-Barr virus appeared linked to several top co-occurrence clusters. A later analysis found that most CMV-associated TCR beta chains appeared HLA-restricted, with HLA associations seemingly driven largely by CMV exposure. Compared with equally common non-associated chains, HLA-associated TCR beta chains in a later analysis were more clonally expanded and had lower generation probabilities. Compared with the roughly 670-donor mean, donors in an Asian-associated ancestry cluster had fewer N-insertions in productive TCRs, according to a later genetic analysis. In an earlier analysis of approximately 590 of the donors, most TCR beta V segments appeared in productive rearrangements about 90% or about 30% of the time, broadly matching IMGT annotations. The earlier analysis of almost 600 of the donors excluded 15 to 20 rarely observed V segments, including chromosome 9 orphons, because counts were too low. Assigning TCR associations to individual alleles was difficult when HLA alleles, especially DR and DQ, strongly co-occurred. Linkage disequilibrium might explain the correlated functional status among segregating V segments, but an unknown experimental factor could not be ruled out. The presence/absence analyses assumed that sequencing depth was roughly uniform across donors, and that assumption may not be true. The authors suggested that the approach could potentially be extended to other disease states and immunological phenotypes. A later analysis found that TCR association rates varied across HLA loci, with DRB1 alleles showing the most associated TCRs and HLA-C alleles the fewest. In this cohort, only TCR beta chains were sequenced, and detectable features were limited by the absence of alpha or paired-chain data. Across donors, most TCR sequences were observed very rarely, whereas some public TCRs were present in many individuals. The sequencing pipeline was judged likely to have produced a cluster of highly shared sequence variants as a technical artifact. Because HLA typing was unavailable for some donors at each locus, only the typed subset was used in association tests. Some IMGT-functional V segments, including TRBV6-2 and TRBV6-3, could not be distinguished by the 87-base-pair reads and were therefore excluded. Cytomegalovirus status was reported to be diagnosed by the classifier with high specificity and sensitivity in both the original and validation cohorts. The study gave a list of about 150 TCR beta chains associated with cytomegalovirus. Specific HLA alleles were associated with around 18,000 TCR beta sequences at a false discovery rate of 0.05 in a later analysis. A few of the identified cytomegalovirus-associated TCR beta chains were confirmed in vitro to be specific for cytomegalovirus antigens. A later genetic analysis associated a missense DCLRE1C variant with V-gene and J-gene trimming of TCR beta chains, and an independent cohort replicated the association. Immune exposure information for the cohort was limited to CMV serostatus.

The cohort comprised around 700 healthy bone marrow donors. At the time of sampling, every cohort member was nominally healthy, though immune exposures that went unrecorded were likely present. The donor was CMV seronegative and was included in the group of 352 seronegative cohort members. Each donor provided a peripheral blood sample, and peripheral blood mononuclear cells were used for TCR beta sequencing. The Qiagen DNeasy Blood Extraction Kit was used to extract genomic DNA from the blood cell samples. This clone showed up just once. Its specific antigen is unknown. Base qualities were left out, and no much larger clone turns up one base away. The protocol used for the library was the immunoSEQ multiplex PCR assay. For the multiplex PCR, a mixture combining 60 forward primers for TCR Vbeta segments and 13 reverse primers for TCR Jbeta segments was used. Amplification of the CDR3 region of rearranged TCR beta genes was performed with a multiplex PCR assay on genomic DNA. The amplified TCR beta libraries were sequenced on the Illumina HiSeq System as 87-base-pair reads. As for how the authors treated the data: In a later analysis, approximately 74 million unique TCR beta chains were counted across the approximately 620 repertoires, and approximately 11 million of these chains were shared by at least two donors. A nearest-neighbor algorithm error-corrected the raw reads and collapsed the reads into unique sequences, merging closely related sequences to remove PCR and sequencing errors. Alignment of CDR3 sequences to IMGT reference sequences was used to assign V, D and J gene segments. Each retained sequence needed at least a six-nucleotide match to both a V gene segment and a J gene segment. A rearrangement counted as productive if the CDR3 had no stop codons and remained in frame with V and J, and every other rearrangement counted as non-productive. CDR3 was defined according to IMGT convention as the region running from the second conserved V-encoded cysteine to the conserved J-encoded phenylalanine. The earlier analysis of 550 to 650 of the donors excluded any sequence lacking an unambiguous match to a single V gene segment. An earlier analysis of a few hundred of the donors classified V segments as functional when productive rearrangements were above 56.7% and as segregating when the standard deviation between donors was above 5%. A statistical classification framework was built to diagnose cytomegalovirus status from the catalog of TCR beta chain sequences. In a later analysis, TCR nucleotide sequences were compared against IMGT/GENE-DB human TR gene sequences so that V and J genes could be assigned. A later analysis assigned CDR3 sequences and most-parsimonious VDJ recombination scenarios with the TCRdist pipeline. A later analysis defined each TCR beta chain by its CDR3 amino acid sequence plus V-gene family, and excluded reads lacking a unique V-gene family. To address suspected cross-contamination and a sequencing artifact, a later analysis removed around 590 highly shared, low-generation-probability nucleotide sequences. A later analysis calculated a clonal expansion index for each public chain from normalized within-repertoire ranks of inferred template counts. In a later analysis, generation probabilities were computed with a VDJ recombination model fitted to out-of-frame rearrangements, and the resulting probabilities were checked against IGoR. In a later analysis, hypergeometric tests were used to score TCR-TCR, TCR-HLA and TCR-CMV co-occurrence, with a repertoire-size bias correction applied to TCR pairs. False discovery rates were estimated in a later analysis by permuting HLA or CMV assignments 20 times. In a later analysis, co-occurring TCRs were grouped with DBSCAN, and TCRdist sequence similarity was added when clustering was performed within HLA-allele-positive subsets. Co-occurrence clustering excluded repertoires with fewer than 30,000 or more than 120,000 public chains, plus five with anomalous nucleotide sharing. Entries here come from immuneACCESS through TCRdb and include only in-frame sequences with V and J called. Some clones fail to appear in such tables; in the studies checked, an unresolved V gene covers under half of the shortfall, and the cause of the remainder is unknown. D and trimming come from the DNA, and the V and J calls and clone size come from that table. The sample profile shows fewer than 250,000 clones; around 75% of them were found once. The top ten clones comprise roughly 1.4% of the sample.

Trimmed from V: 8 bases; trimmed from J: 7 bases; junction bases lacking a gene match: 4. The CDR3 numbers 12 residues from cysteine through phenylalanine. The DNA shown is the 36-base CDR3, in frame from base 1. The germline V gene sets CDR1 to SNHLY and CDR2 to FYNNEI. The sequence derives from a woman in her 50s in good health and CMV-seronegative. Source material: PBMCs. This sequence uses TRBV2 and TRBJ2-2, and 7 bases in between align with TRBD2. The DNA sequence is as follows: TGTGCCAGCGGGAGGGCGGGCGGGGAGCTGTTTTTT. This encodes CASGRAGGELFF.